These 19 T cell receptor beta chains share one sample of origin, sequenced in a study of T cell responses to AZD1222 COVID-19 vaccine. Produced via immunoSEQ multiplex PCR; TCRdb's table is partial and in-frame only. The sample includes about 140,000 clones, roughly 92% of them seen just once. Specimen: peripheral blood, collected on day 0 of AZD1222 vaccination. The source is an adult in good health.

This chain links TRBV5-1 with TRBJ1-2; TRBD1 might be the D (5 bases). Germline-derived CDR1 and CDR2 are SGHRS and YFSETQ. The CDR3 runs 15 residues. Trimming cost V 1 base and J 6 bases, with 16 bases left between them. The CDR3 reads CASSLMGQGRDGYTF. The CDR3 DNA sequence: TGCGCCAGCAGCTTGATGGGCCAGGGTCGGGATGGCTACACCTTC.

V is TRBV11-2 and J is TRBJ2-5; no reliable D call. Per the germline V gene, CDR1 is SGHAT and CDR2 is FQNNGV. Trimming removed 1 base at V and 2 bases at J, with 5 bases between. This CDR3 has 13 amino acids. In DNA form, the CDR3 reads TGTGCCAGCAGCTTAGTGCAACAAGAGACCCAGTACTTC. This encodes CASSLVQQETQYF.

The chain joins TRBV7-2 to TRBJ1-1; D is undetermined. Germline lookup yields CDR1 SGHTA and CDR2 FQGNSA. Trimming removed 3 bases at V and 1 base at J, with 9 bases between. This CDR3 has 14 residues. CDR3 amino acids: CASSFGLPNTEAFF. In DNA, the CDR3 is TGTGCCAGCAGCTTCGGACTGCCGAACACTGAAGCTTTCTTT.

The chain couples TRBV28 to TRBJ1-2, with D unresolved. Trimming pared 3 bases from V and 4 bases from J, leaving 9 bases between. CDR3 length: 13 residues. Germline CDR1 MDHEN, CDR2 SYDVKM. Written as DNA, the CDR3 is TGTGCCAGCAGTTTCCCGGGATCCTATGGCTACACCTTC. Protein product: CASSFPGSYGYTF.

V gene TRBV6-5 combines with J gene TRBJ2-1; D is perhaps TRBD2 (6 bases). The CDR3 extends over 13 amino acids. V lost 3 bases and J lost 11, with 14 bases in between. Germline V CDR1 and CDR2: MNHEY, SVGAGI. The CDR3 loop is CASSYPGLEKQFF. The CDR3 DNA reads as TGTGCCAGCAGTTATCCGGGACTGGAGAAGCAGTTCTTC.

This clone was seen a few times. V gene TRBV18 combines with J gene TRBJ1-5; D remains ambiguous. Germline CDR1 is KGHSH and CDR2 is LQKENI. V dropped 5 bases and J dropped 9 bases, with 14 bases sitting between them. This CDR3 comprises 13 residues. The CDR3 loop reads CASSSSEVRPQHF. The CDR3 nucleotides read TGTGCCAGCTCATCATCCGAAGTACGGCCCCAGCATTTT.

The chain links TRBV11-2 to TRBJ2-1; weak D call: TRBD1 (5 bases). Germline assignment: CDR1 SGHAT and CDR2 FQNNGV. CDR3 length: 15 amino acids. Trimming shortened V by 3 bases and J by 7 bases, and 16 bases separated the two germline ends. The CDR3 DNA is TGTGCCAGCAGCTTTCTCACAGGCGAGAGGAATGAGCAGTTCTTC. It encodes CASSFLTGERNEQFF.

This clone was observed a single time. V and J are TRBV15 and TRBJ2-7; no clear D gene. CDR1 is LNHNV, CDR2 YYDKDF, per germline (reference sequence). Deletions cut 4 bases from V and 6 bases from J, with 7 bases between. CDR3 length equals 11 residues. The CDR3 spells CATSNMGEQYF. The DNA of the CDR3 is TGTGCCACCAGCAATATGGGCGAGCAGTACTTC.

The chain carries TRBV6-5 and TRBJ1-3; tentatively, D is TRBD1 (6 bases). CDR1 is MNHEY and CDR2 is SVGAGI in the germline V gene. The CDR3 covers 15 residues. V was shortened by 6 bases and J by 2 bases, with 14 bases between the two germline ends. The CDR3 sequence: CASSLAGATGNTIYF. In DNA form, the CDR3 reads TGTGCCAGCAGCCTCGCAGGGGCCACTGGAAACACCATATATTTT.

The V call is TRBV5-1, the J call TRBJ2-7, with TRBD1 matching 11 bases. The V and J ends lost 3 bases and 7 bases, in that order; junction bases with no gene match: 9. CDR3 length: 15 residues. The germline gives CDR1 SGHRS, CDR2 YFSETQ. The CDR3 nucleotides read TGCGCCAGCAGCTGGGGACAGGGGGTTCTTAGAGAGCAGTACTTC. Translating gives CASSWGQGVLREQYF.

The V gene is TRBV4-1, the J gene TRBJ2-2; D may match TRBD1 or TRBD2 (6 bases each). The CDR3 totals 17 residues. The V end lost 3 bases, the J end lost 2 bases, and 16 bases lay between the germline ends. Germline V lookup: CDR1 MGHRA, CDR2 YSYEKL. Here the CDR3 reads CASSHILRGPNTGELFF. The CDR3 DNA reads as TGCGCCAGCAGCCATATACTCCGGGGGCCTAACACCGGGGAGCTGTTTTTT.

V usage is TRBV29-1 and J usage is TRBJ2-2; D is ambiguous. This CDR3 has 11 amino acids. V was clipped by 5 bases and J by 7 bases, with 8 bases between them. CDR1 and CDR2 from the germline V gene are SQVTM and ANQGSEA. Here the CDR3 reads CSVLENGELFF. CDR3 bases: TGCAGCGTTCTGGAGAACGGGGAGCTGTTTTTT.

V usage is TRBV7-9 and J usage is TRBJ1-2; D uncertain. This CDR3 comprises 13 residues. Trimming shortened V by 2 bases and J by 0 bases, and 4 bases separated the two germline ends. Per the germline V gene, CDR1 is SEHNR and CDR2 is FQNEAQ (reference sequence). CDR3 in DNA: TGTGCCAGCAGCTTAACAGCTAACTATGGCTACACCTTC. Translated: CASSLTANYGYTF.

This clone was seen only a few times. The chain's CDR3 is CASSLEVGLFRTQSSPLHF. CDR3 DNA: TGTGCCAGCAGCTTAGAAGTAGGGTTATTCCGGACACAGTCTTCACCCCTCCACTTT. The gene calls are TRBV7-6 and TRBJ1-6, with TRBD1 as a possible D gene (5 bases). The length of the CDR3 is 19 residues. Trimming took off 1 base at V and 9 bases at J, with 25 bases between the two ends. Germline assignment: CDR1 SGHVS and CDR2 FNYEAQ.

The chain recombines TRBV6-6 with TRBJ2-2; D unclear. Deletions cut 2 bases from V and 0 bases from J, with 7 bases between. Germline V lookup: CDR1 MNHNY, CDR2 SVGAGI (reference sequence). This CDR3 has 15 amino acids. CDR3 coding DNA: TGTGCCAGCAGTTACCACATAACGAACACCGGGGAGCTGTTTTTT. It yields the protein CASSYHITNTGELFF.

This clone was recorded once. This sequence joins TRBV28 and TRBJ2-5; the match to TRBD1 covers 9 bases. The CDR3 runs to 19 residues. From germline, CDR1 is MDHEN and CDR2 SYDVKM. Germline trimming cut 5 bases from V and 1 base from J; bases unmatched to any gene: 17. CDR3 loop: CASSTTGGVSGKLQETQYF. The CDR3 DNA is TGTGCCAGCAGTACGACAGGGGGTGTTAGCGGCAAGCTCCAAGAGACCCAGTACTTC.

CDR3 in amino acids: CASSEARYEQYF. In DNA form, the CDR3 reads TGTGCCAGCAGTGAAGCTCGGTACGAGCAGTACTTC. The chain has TRBV6-1 and TRBJ2-7; D ambiguous. The V end lost 0 bases, the J end lost 4 bases, and 4 bases lay between the germline ends. The germline CDR1 and CDR2 sequences are MNHNS and SASEGT. The CDR3 totals 12 residues.

For the CDR3, the DNA is TGTGCCAGCAGGCAACAGGGATCCGGTGAGCAGTTCTTC. This gives the protein CASRQQGSGEQFF. This chain uses TRBV28 with TRBJ2-1, with TRBD1 as a possible D gene (6 bases). Germline-derived CDR1 and CDR2 are MDHEN and SYDVKM. Trimming removed 6 bases at V and 9 bases at J, with 15 bases between. This CDR3 is built from 13 residues.

This sequence joins TRBV3-1 (or the pseudogene TRBV3-2) and TRBJ1-2, with D perhaps matching TRBD1 (6 bases). The CDR3 has 16 residues. Germline values: CDR1 LGHDT, CDR2 YNNKEL (reference sequence). Trimming took 3 bases from V and 7 from J, leaving 21 bases between them. The chain's CDR3 is CASSHGEYRQASGYTF. DNA for the CDR3: TGTGCCAGCAGCCATGGAGAATACCGACAGGCCTCTGGCTACACCTTC.